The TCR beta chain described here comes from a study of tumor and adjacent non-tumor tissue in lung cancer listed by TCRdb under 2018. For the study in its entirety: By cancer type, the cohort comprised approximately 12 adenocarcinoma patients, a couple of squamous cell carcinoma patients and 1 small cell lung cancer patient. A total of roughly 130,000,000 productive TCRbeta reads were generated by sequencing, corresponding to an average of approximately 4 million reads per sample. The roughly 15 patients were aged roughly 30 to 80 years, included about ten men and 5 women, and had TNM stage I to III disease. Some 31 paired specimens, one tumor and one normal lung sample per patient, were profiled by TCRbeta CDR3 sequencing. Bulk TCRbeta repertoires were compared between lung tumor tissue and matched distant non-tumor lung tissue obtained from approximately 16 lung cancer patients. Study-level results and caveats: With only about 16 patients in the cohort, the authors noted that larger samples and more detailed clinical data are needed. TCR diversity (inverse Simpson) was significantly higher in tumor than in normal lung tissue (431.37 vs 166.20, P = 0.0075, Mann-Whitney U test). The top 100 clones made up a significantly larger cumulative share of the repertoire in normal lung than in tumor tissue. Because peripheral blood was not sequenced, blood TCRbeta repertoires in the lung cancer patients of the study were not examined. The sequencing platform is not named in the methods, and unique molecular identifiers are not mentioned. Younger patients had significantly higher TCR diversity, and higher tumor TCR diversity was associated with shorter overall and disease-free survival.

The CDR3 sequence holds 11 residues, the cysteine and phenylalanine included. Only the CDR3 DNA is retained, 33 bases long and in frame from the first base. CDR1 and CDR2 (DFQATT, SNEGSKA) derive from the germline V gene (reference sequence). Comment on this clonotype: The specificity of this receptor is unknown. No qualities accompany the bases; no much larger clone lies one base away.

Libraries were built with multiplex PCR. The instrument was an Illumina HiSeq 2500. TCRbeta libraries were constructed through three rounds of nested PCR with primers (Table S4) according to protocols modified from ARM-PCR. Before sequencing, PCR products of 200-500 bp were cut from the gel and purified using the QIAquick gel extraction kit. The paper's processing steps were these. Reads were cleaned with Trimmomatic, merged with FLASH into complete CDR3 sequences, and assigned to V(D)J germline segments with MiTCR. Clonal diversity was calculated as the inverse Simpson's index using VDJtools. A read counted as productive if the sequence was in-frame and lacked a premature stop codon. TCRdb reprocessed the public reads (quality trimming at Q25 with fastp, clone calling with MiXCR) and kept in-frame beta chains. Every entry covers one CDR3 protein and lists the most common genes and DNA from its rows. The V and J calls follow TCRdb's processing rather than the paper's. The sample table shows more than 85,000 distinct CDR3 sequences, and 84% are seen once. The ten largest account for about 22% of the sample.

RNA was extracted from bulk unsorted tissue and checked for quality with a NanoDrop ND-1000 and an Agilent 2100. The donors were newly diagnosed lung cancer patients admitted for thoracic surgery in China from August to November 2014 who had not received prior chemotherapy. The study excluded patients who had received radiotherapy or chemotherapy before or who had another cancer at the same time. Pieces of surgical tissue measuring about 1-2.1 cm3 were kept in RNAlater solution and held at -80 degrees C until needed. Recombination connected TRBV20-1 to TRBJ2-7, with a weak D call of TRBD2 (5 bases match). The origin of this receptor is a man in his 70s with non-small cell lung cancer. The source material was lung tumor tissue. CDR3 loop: CGTSTVSEQYF. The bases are TGCGGTACTAGTACAGTCTCCGAGCAGTACTTC.